In this sample, the clone carrying this T cell receptor (beta chain) turned up a few times. Trimming removed 7 bases from V and 8 bases from J, with 23 bases in between. The CDR3 has 15 residues. Germline loops: CDR1 MNHEY, CDR2 SVGAGI. The data are from a study of a mutant IDH1 vaccine in newly diagnosed glioma. Study-level information: A roughly 60% male, approximately 38% female split and a mean age of around 41 years characterized treated patients. Previous care, which was radiotherapy, temozolomide, or both, most often involved both.

Time point specified: baseline, week 1 (first vaccination visit). Described treatment: pre-vaccination baseline after standard-of-care therapy. Here immunoSEQ multiplex PCR was the method, and the copy in TCRdb shows in-frame clones only, minus some. The sample has around 37,000 clones; 60% to 80% are singletons. The sequence was obtained from a man aged 40-55 years with glioma. Some clones in this sample may be carry-over from other donors' samples. This specimen was PBMCs, taken from a glioma patient treated with radiotherapy, temozolomide or both. The J gene is TRBJ1-2, the V gene TRBV6-5, with a weak D call TRBD1 (5 bases). This CDR3 reads CASIRVQFGGFGYTF. In DNA, the CDR3 is TGTGCCAGCATACGGGTCCAGTTTGGGGGATTCGGCTACACCTTC.